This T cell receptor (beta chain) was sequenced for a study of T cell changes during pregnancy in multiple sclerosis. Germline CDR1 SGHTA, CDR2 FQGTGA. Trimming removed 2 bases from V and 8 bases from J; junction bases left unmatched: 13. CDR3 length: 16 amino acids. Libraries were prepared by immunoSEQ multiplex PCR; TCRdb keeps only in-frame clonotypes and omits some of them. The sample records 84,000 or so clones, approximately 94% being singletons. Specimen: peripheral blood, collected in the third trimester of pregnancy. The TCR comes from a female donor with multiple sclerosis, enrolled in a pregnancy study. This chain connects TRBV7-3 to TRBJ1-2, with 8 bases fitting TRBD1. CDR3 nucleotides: TGTGCCAGCAGCTTACTTCCTTCTGACAGGGGCCCGGGCTACACCTTC. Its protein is CASSLLPSDRGPGYTF.